What follows are 25 T cell receptor beta chains derived from one specimen sequenced in a study of blood T cell repertoires in COVID-19 (dated by TCRdb to 2018 to 2020). The library was prepared using the immunoSEQ multiplex PCR assay. The source is immuneACCESS, and TCRdb retained only in-frame sequences with V and J called. Part of the clones is not carried over; for the studies checked, unresolved V genes explain less than half of this, and the remainder is unexplained. Across this sample there are tens of thousands of clones, with about 90% seen only once. Approximately 4.7% of the sample is taken by the ten largest. Sequencing input: peripheral blood. Receptor source: a human donor in a cohort sampled during active COVID-19.

The CDR3 region is CASSQQLAGGPNEQFF. CDR3 bases: TGTGCCAGCAGCCAGCAACTAGCGGGAGGGCCGAATGAGCAGTTCTTC. The chain joins TRBV3-1 (or the pseudogene TRBV3-2) to TRBJ2-1; TRBD2 matches at 13 bases. The length of the CDR3 is 16 residues. Trimming cost V 3 bases and J 7 bases; bases outside gene matches: 6. Germline CDR1 reads LGHDT; CDR2 reads YNNKEL (reference sequence).

This clone was detected once. The rearrangement joins TRBV19 to TRBJ1-1; 7 bases are a match to TRBD1. The CDR3 is 16 residues long. V was clipped by 3 bases and J by 2 bases; unmatched bases: 9. From germline, CDR1 is LNHDA and CDR2 SQIVND (reference sequence). CDR3 in DNA: TGTGCCAGTAGTATCCAGGGACAGCCTTTTAACACTGAAGCTTTCTTT. It yields the protein CASSIQGQPFNTEAFF.

The rearrangement uses TRBV3-1 (or the pseudogene TRBV3-2) and TRBJ1-2; TRBD1 matches at 10 bases. This CDR3 is 14 amino acids long. V lost 5 bases, J lost 13 bases, and 13 bases stayed unmatched. Germline V lookup: CDR1 LGHDT, CDR2 YNNKEL (reference sequence). The CDR3 here is CASSGRDRGRVTTF. The CDR3 coding sequence is TGTGCCAGCAGCGGCCGGGACAGGGGCCGCGTAACCACCTTC.

This chain connects TRBV6-6 to TRBJ2-1; 11 bases are a match to TRBD2. Germline V gene lookup returns CDR1 MNHNY and CDR2 SVGAGI (reference sequence). The CDR3 is made up of 16 amino acids. Trimming removed 2 bases from V and 8 bases from J; junction bases left unmatched: 8. The CDR3 DNA sequence: TGTGCCAGCAGTTACCCGACTAGCGGGAATGTCTATGAGCAGTTCTTC. Protein: CASSYPTSGNVYEQFF.

J is TRBJ1-3 and V is TRBV18, with D perhaps TRBD1 (5 bases). Germline assignment: CDR1 KGHSH and CDR2 LQKENI. The CDR3 spans 18 residues. V lost 3 bases, J lost 0 bases, and 18 bases lay in between. The CDR3 reads CASSPTASISSSGNTIYF. In nucleotides, the CDR3 is TGTGCCAGCTCACCGACAGCAAGTATCTCATCCTCTGGAAACACCATATATTTT.

The chain links TRBV2 to TRBJ2-7; 9 bases agree with TRBD1. Per germline, CDR1 SNHLY and CDR2 FYNNEI. The junction had 5 bases not matched to a gene; V was cut back by 8 bases and J by 3 bases. The CDR3 has 13 amino acids. The CDR3 here is CASELTGGYEQYF. The CDR3 nucleotides are TGTGCCAGCGAGTTGACAGGGGGCTACGAGCAGTACTTC.

In its sample, this clone was seen once. The chain uses TRBV7-8 and TRBJ1-1, with D perhaps matching TRBD1 (6 bases). Germline values: CDR1 SGHVS, CDR2 FQNEAQ. V lost 5 bases, J lost 5 bases, and 18 bases lay in between. CDR3 length: 15 amino acids. For the CDR3, the DNA is TGTGCCAGCAGCCCCATAGGGGGGGTGAGTACTGAAGCTTTCTTT. It codes for CASSPIGGVSTEAFF. Looking up the rest from reference TRBV7-8 and TRBJ1-1 gives the full variable domain: GAGVSQSPRYKVAKRGQDVALRCDPISGHVSLFWYQQALGQGPEFLTYFQNEAQLDKSGLPSDRFFAERPEGSVSTLKIQRTQQEDSAVYLCASSPIGGVSTEAFFGQGTRLTVV.

The chain links TRBV15 to TRBJ2-5; no firm D call. Trimming stripped 0 bases from V and 5 bases from J, with 13 bases between. Germline CDR1 LNHNV, CDR2 YYDKDF (reference sequence). This CDR3 has 15 residues. CDR3 loop: CATSRDVLVRETQYF. For the CDR3, the DNA is TGTGCCACCAGCAGAGATGTATTAGTTCGGGAGACCCAGTACTTC.

The chain has TRBV19 and TRBJ1-4, with a tentative D call TRBD1 (5 bases). In germline, CDR1 is LNHDA, CDR2 SQIVND (reference sequence). The CDR3 consists of 14 residues. The germline V and J ends were trimmed by 10 bases and 5 bases, with 17 bases remaining between them. The CDR3 is CATRGAGRNEKLFF. As DNA, the CDR3 is TGTGCCACTAGAGGGGCAGGGAGGAATGAAAAACTGTTTTTT.

The genes are TRBV15 and TRBJ2-5; a weak D match, TRBD2 (6 bases). The V end was cut by 2 bases, the J end by 4 bases, with 11 bases between. The length of the CDR3 is 14 residues. CDR1 is LNHNV and CDR2 is YYDKDF in the germline V gene (reference sequence). The DNA for the CDR3 is TGTGCCACCAGCAGATTTGGAGGGTCAGAGACCCAGTACTTC. Its translation is CATSRFGGSETQYF.

The rearrangement links TRBV7-9 to TRBJ2-6; D is undetermined. CDR3 length equals 17 residues. Trimming cost V 3 bases and J 0 bases, with 12 bases left between them. The V gene's germline CDR1 is SEHNR and CDR2 FQNEAQ (reference sequence). Here the CDR3 DNA reads TGTGCCAGCAGCTTCCCCAACTCTCGCTCTGGGGCCAACGTCCTGACTTTC. The encoded protein is CASSFPNSRSGANVLTF.

The count of this clone is one. The gene calls are TRBV20-1 and TRBJ2-3, with D uncertain. Germline V lookup: CDR1 DFQATT, CDR2 SNEGSKA (reference sequence). This CDR3 contains 15 residues. V was cut by 3 bases and J by 1 base, with 14 bases left in between. CDR3 region: CSASNPRRRTDTQYF. In DNA form, the CDR3 reads TGCAGTGCTAGTAACCCGCGGCGACGCACAGATACGCAGTATTTT.

The V call is TRBV6-5, the J call TRBJ2-1; no firm D call. CDR1 is MNHEY, CDR2 SVGAGI, per germline. V dropped 9 bases and J dropped 5 bases, with 11 bases sitting between them. This CDR3 spans 12 amino acids. In DNA, the CDR3 is TGTGCCAGTCAGACTTTTAACAATGAGCAGTTCTTC. Translation gives CASQTFNNEQFF.

The rearrangement uses TRBV7-2 and TRBJ2-1; 14 nucleotides match TRBD2. Trimming took 5 bases from V and 15 from J; bases not matched to a gene: 9. The CDR3 totals 14 residues. Germline V CDR1 and CDR2: SGHTA, FQGNSA. As DNA, the CDR3 is TGTGCCAGCAGCCTGACTAGCGGGGGGGAGAGTCGGTTCTTC. Its translation is CASSLTSGGESRFF. Looking up the rest from reference TRBV7-2 and TRBJ2-1 gives the full variable domain: GAGVSQSPSNKVTEKGKDVELRCDPISGHTALYWYRQSLGQGLEFLIYFQGNSAPDKSGLPSDRFSAERTGGSVSTLTIQRTQQEDSAVYLCASSLTSGGESRFFGPGTRLTVL.

This clone occurred a few times. The chain uses TRBV28 and TRBJ2-2; D is perhaps TRBD1 (6 bases). The CDR3 loop spans 14 amino acids. V shed 4 bases and J shed 3 bases, with 9 bases lying between them. Germline values: CDR1 MDHEN, CDR2 SYDVKM. Written as DNA, the CDR3 is TGTGCCAGCAGTTCAACAGGGTACACCGGGGAGCTGTTTTTT. Translating it yields CASSSTGYTGELFF.

This rearrangement joins TRBV7-2 to TRBJ1-1; TRBD1 aligns across 7 bases. Germline CDR1 SGHTA, CDR2 FQGNSA. CDR3 length equals 14 residues. V shed 6 bases and J 5 bases; nucleotides not matched to a gene: 9. CDR3 nucleotide sequence: TGTGCCAGCAGTCTGAGGGGGCTCGGAACTGAAGCTTTCTTT. Its translation is CASSLRGLGTEAFF.

The rearrangement joins TRBV6-5 to TRBJ2-2; TRBD2 aligns across 9 bases. The germline V gene has CDR1 MNHEY and CDR2 SVGAGI. The CDR3 runs to 15 residues. The trim removed 6 bases at V and 1 base at J, leaving 3 bases unmatched. CDR3 sequence (DNA): TGTGCCAGCAGGGTAGCGGGGGTGAACACCGGGGAGCTGTTTTTT. Protein: CASRVAGVNTGELFF.

The chain is built from TRBV11-2 and TRBJ2-7; 8 bases line up with TRBD2. From germline, CDR1 is SGHAT and CDR2 FQNNGV. This CDR3 contains 15 residues. V shed 3 bases and J 3 bases; nucleotides not matched to a gene: 7. For the CDR3, the DNA is TGTGCCAGCAGCTTCACTTTAGCGGGGAGCTACGAGCAGTACTTC. Amino acid sequence: CASSFTLAGSYEQYF.

CDR3 region: CASSSRDRASGEQYF. The CDR3 DNA reads as TGTGCCAGCAGCTCCCGGGACAGGGCGAGCGGCGAGCAGTACTTC. The chain combines TRBV5-4 with TRBJ2-7; 9 bases map to TRBD1. Germline CDR1 SGHNT, CDR2 YYREEE (reference sequence). Losses at the gene ends were 3 bases for V and 6 bases for J; bases not matched to a gene: 10. The CDR3 has 15 amino acids. Full variable domain (remainder filled in from reference TRBV5-4 and TRBJ2-7): ETGVTQSPTHLIKTRGQQVTLRCSSQSGHNTVSWYQQALGQGPQFIFQYYREEENGRGNFPPRFSGLQFPNYSSELNVNALELDDSALYLCASSSRDRASGEQYFGPGTRLTVT.

This clone was counted a single time. The V and J genes are TRBV5-4 and TRBJ1-2; D remains unclear. The V gene lost 0 bases and the J gene lost 4 bases, with 13 bases spanning the gap. The CDR3 covers 15 residues. CDR1 and CDR2 (germline): SGHNT, YYREEE (reference sequence). The CDR3 reads CASSLALGLSYGYTF. The CDR3 bases are TGTGCCAGCAGCTTGGCCCTCGGACTTTCCTATGGCTACACCTTC.

This chain joins TRBV19 and TRBJ2-1, with 12 bases that match TRBD2. The V gene's germline CDR1 is LNHDA and CDR2 SQIVND (reference sequence). CDR3 length: 14 residues. V shed 7 bases, J shed 6 bases, and the junction held 4 bases outside the gene matches. The CDR3 nucleotides read TGTGCCAGTACCACACTAGCGGGAGGCAATGAGCAGTTCTTC. Protein product: CASTTLAGGNEQFF.

J is TRBJ2-1 and V is TRBV5-5, with TRBD2 matching over 7 bases. Losses at the gene ends were 4 bases for V and 3 bases for J; bases not matched to a gene: 13. CDR1 and CDR2 from the germline V gene are SGHKS and YYEKEE (reference sequence). CDR3 length: 17 amino acids. The CDR3 loop is CASSTGSGTTYYNEQFF. The CDR3 coding sequence is TGTGCCAGCAGCACCGGCTCCGGGACTACCTACTACAATGAGCAGTTCTTC.

The chain employs TRBV19 and TRBJ1-3; TRBD1 matches at 8 bases. The ends lost 7 bases at V and 3 bases at J; junction bases unmatched: 8. The CDR3 covers 15 residues. CDR1 and CDR2 (germline): LNHDA, SQIVND (reference sequence). DNA for the CDR3: TGTGCCAGTATGCCCCAGGGGGCTAGTGGAAACACCATATATTTT. Amino acid sequence: CASMPQGASGNTIYF.

The chain combines TRBV27 with TRBJ2-5, with a possible D match to TRBD1 (5 bases). The CDR3 extends over 14 amino acids. CDR1 and CDR2 (germline): MNHEY, SMNVEV (reference sequence). V was shortened by 5 bases and J by 7 bases, with 17 bases between the two germline ends. CDR3 protein: CASSPRAQPGTQYF. For the CDR3, the DNA is TGTGCCAGCAGTCCCAGGGCCCAACCCGGGACCCAGTACTTC.

The chain couples TRBV19 to TRBJ2-2; possible D gene TRBD1, 5 bases. Trimming shortened V by 4 bases and J by 0 bases, and 9 bases separated the two germline ends. This CDR3 has 15 residues. CDR1 and CDR2 (germline): LNHDA, SQIVND (reference sequence). CDR3 residues: CASSRQTANTGELFF. DNA of the CDR3: TGTGCCAGTAGTAGACAGACCGCGAACACCGGGGAGCTGTTTTTT.